These 8 T cell receptor beta chains came from one sample sequenced in a study of TIL therapy for anti-PD-1-resistant metastatic lung cancer. The sample's time point: pre-treatment sample, taken before nivolumab and TIL therapy. Tumor tissue came from excised metastases, mostly pleural nodules or supraclavicular lymph nodes. This was the immunoSEQ v3 assay. Some clones are missing from TCRdb's copy, which holds only in-frame ones; the method was immunoSEQ multiplex PCR. The sample has about 26,000 clones, 55% to 80% seen once. The specimen was tumor tissue, collected at baseline. The source is a person aged 25 to 79 with non-small cell lung cancer.

This clone was recorded only once. This chain joins TRBV4-1 and TRBJ2-1; D not certain. The CDR3 totals 15 residues. CDR1 and CDR2 from the germline V gene are MGHRA and YSYEKL. V was clipped by 3 bases and J by 3 bases, with 12 bases between them. The CDR3 here is CASSHATEIYNEQFF. The CDR3 nucleotides are TGCGCCAGCAGCCATGCGACTGAGATCTACAATGAGCAGTTCTTC.

CDR3 residues: CASSLDSGSGGYEQYF. The CDR3 bases are TGTGCCAGCAGCTTAGATTCCGGGAGCGGCGGCTACGAGCAGTACTTC. The chain employs TRBV11-3 and TRBJ2-7; D may be TRBD2 (6 bases). This CDR3 comprises 16 residues. Trimming pared 0 bases from V and 3 bases from J, leaving 15 bases between. CDR1 is SGHNT and CDR2 is YENEEA in the germline V gene.

This chain connects TRBV5-6 to TRBJ1-1, with TRBD1 matching over 7 bases. This CDR3 comprises 15 residues. Germline CDR1 SGHDT, CDR2 YYEEEE. The V and J ends lost 1 base and 1 base, in that order; junction bases with no gene match: 4. For the CDR3, the DNA is TGTGCCAGCAGCTTGAGGAACAGGGGGAACACTGAAGCTTTCTTT. Translation: CASSLRNRGNTEAFF. Based on the CDR3 plus reference TRBV5-6 and TRBJ1-1, the full variable domain is DAGVTQSPTHLIKTRGQQVTLRCSPKSGHDTVSWYQQALGQGPQFIFQYYEEEERQRGNFPDRFSGHQFPNYSSELNVNALLLGDSALYLCASSLRNRGNTEAFFGQGTRLTVV.

The chain is built from TRBV6-5 and TRBJ2-3; 9 bases map to TRBD2. J gave up 2 bases and V 10 bases, and 7 bases lay outside the gene matches. CDR3 length equals 14 residues. CDR1 is MNHEY, CDR2 SVGAGI, per germline. The CDR3 loop is CAIGRGGATDTQYF. The CDR3 region has the DNA TGTGCCATCGGGCGGGGGGGCGCCACAGATACGCAGTATTTT.

The chain joins TRBV5-1 to TRBJ1-1; D unresolved. This CDR3 region has 13 residues. Germline-derived CDR1 and CDR2 are SGHRS and YFSETQ. Between the trimmed V and J ends, which lost 4 bases and 1 base, there was a span of 8 bases. The CDR3 DNA reads TGCGCCAGCAGCCTGTTCGAGAACACTGAAGCTTTCTTT. It specifies CASSLFENTEAFF.

The chain joins TRBV5-1 to TRBJ2-3; the D gene is possibly TRBD2 (6 bases). Trimming left V 0 bases short and J 5 bases short, with 13 bases between. The germline gives CDR1 SGHRS, CDR2 YFSETQ. There are 15 residues in the CDR3. The CDR3 coding sequence is TGCGCCAGCAGCTTGGTGTCCCGGGGGTTAGATACGCAGTATTTT. It encodes CASSLVSRGLDTQYF.

This clone is deemed medium-sized. CDR3 in amino acids: CASSTTNDGNSPLHF. The CDR3 nucleotides are TGCGCCAGCAGCACCACCAACGACGGTAATTCACCCCTCCACTTT. The chain has TRBV4-1 and TRBJ1-6; D call uncertain. The CDR3 is 15 residues long. Trimming stripped 5 bases from V and 6 bases from J, with 14 bases between. Looked up from germline, CDR1 is MGHRA and CDR2 is YSYEKL.

The chain recombines TRBV18 with TRBJ2-7; no firm D call. Deletions cut 5 bases from V and 1 base from J, with 12 bases between. The CDR3 length is 14 residues. CDR1 is KGHSH, CDR2 LQKENI, per germline. Written as DNA, the CDR3 is TGTGCCAGCTCAGCACAACCAGGTTCCTACGAGCAGTACTTC. Protein sequence: CASSAQPGSYEQYF.